This is a list of T cell receptor beta chains from one sample in a study of Ad26.COV2.S vaccination and SARS-CoV-2 variants. Generated by immunoSEQ multiplex PCR, the TCRdb table keeps only in-frame clones and is missing some. This sample has under 500,000 clones, with around 92% found just once. The source material was peripheral blood, sampled in a trial of Ad26.COV2.S vaccine versus placebo. These receptors came from a person aged 18-60 years who received the Ad26.COV2.S COVID-19 vaccine or a placebo. CDR3s include the opening cysteine and the closing phenylalanine or tryptophan. A D gene is named only where the DNA matches it firmly. Some rows have no size entry. The others give once, few or many, or a class for an expanded clone.

TGTGCCAGCTCACCAATTGGCGGGGGGAGCTCCTACGAGCAGTACTTC	CASSPIGGGSSYEQYF	TRBD2	NA	TRBV18	TRBJ2-7
TGTGCCAGCAGTTTCGGGACAAACACTGAAGCTTTCTTT	CASSFGTNTEAFF	NA	NA	TRBV27	TRBJ1-1
TGTGCCAGCAGCTTTCGCGGGGTTTACGAGCAGTACTTC	CASSFRGVYEQYF	NA	NA	TRBV7-2	TRBJ2-7
TGTGCCAGCAGCCAAGATAAAGTGTGGTACCAAGAGACCCAGTACTTC	CASSQDKVWYQETQYF	NA	NA	TRBV3-1/TRBV3-2	TRBJ2-5
TGTGCCAGCAGCTTAGGTTATTTGAACACTGAAGCTTTCTTT	CASSLGYLNTEAFF	NA	NA	TRBV7-9	TRBJ1-1
TGTGCCAGCAGTGAAATATCGGGGCAGCCCCAGCATTTT	CASSEISGQPQHF	NA	few	TRBV25-1	TRBJ1-5
TGCGCCAGCAGCCAAGATCACAGGAGGGGGTGGCAGTTCTTC	CASSQDHRRGWQFF	NA	NA	TRBV4-3	TRBJ2-1
TGTGCCAGCAGCGTAGGGACAGGGGCCAACTATGGCTACACCTTC	CASSVGTGANYGYTF	TRBD1	NA	TRBV9	TRBJ1-2
TGTGCCAGCACGGGACACTTAAACACCGGGGAGCTGTTTTTT	CASTGHLNTGELFF	NA	NA	TRBV27	TRBJ2-2
TGTGCCAGCAGCACCCACCACGAGGGCTACACCTTC	CASSTHHEGYTF	NA	NA	TRBV7-9	TRBJ1-2
TGTGCCAGCAGCAGAACAGGGGCGGGTAACGATCAGCCCCAGCATTTT	CASSRTGAGNDQPQHF	TRBD1	once	TRBV5-6	TRBJ1-5
TGCGCCAGCAGCCGAACGACAGGTTCTAACTATGGCTACACCTTC	CASSRTTGSNYGYTF	NA	NA	TRBV4-3	TRBJ1-2
TGTGCCAGCTCACCACCGGCGGCAGGATCGTACTCTAACTATGGCTACACCTTC	CASSPPAAGSYSNYGYTF	NA	NA	TRBV18	TRBJ1-2
TGTGCCAGCAGTGCCCAGGGGGCCAAAAACATTCAGTACTTC	CASSAQGAKNIQYF	NA	NA	TRBV27	TRBJ2-4
TGTGCCAGCAGTTCCGATGGAATGGGGAACACCGGGGAGCTGTTTTTT	CASSSDGMGNTGELFF	NA	NA	TRBV5-4	TRBJ2-2
TGTGCCAGCAGCAGGAGCACAGATACGCAGTATTTT	CASSRSTDTQYF	NA	NA	TRBV7-9	TRBJ2-3
TGTGCCAGCAGCGGAAAGCTATGGCCCTACGAGCAGTACTTC	CASSGKLWPYEQYF	NA	NA	TRBV27	TRBJ2-7
TGCGCCAGCAGCCAAGATTTCGTGAGTCAGCCCCAGCATTTT	CASSQDFVSQPQHF	NA	NA	TRBV4-1	TRBJ1-5